What follows are 20 T cell receptor beta chains derived from one specimen sequenced in a study of T cells expressing NK-cell markers. From the 5' RACE reads, TCRdb lists one entry per CDR3 protein and no DNA. Its table records almost 450,000 distinct CDR3 sequences. Sequencing was performed on blood T cells: a sorted CD56 or NKG2C T cell subset, CD4+ or CD8+ T cells, or bulk PBMC T cells (not recorded which). The receptors were gathered from a woman between 18 and 69 years old in good health.

The J gene is TRBJ2-3, the V gene TRBV20-1; TCRdb selects TRBD2, and the lack of DNA leaves this call unchecked. This CDR3 is 16 amino acids long. Germline lookup yields CDR1 DFQATT and CDR2 SNEGSKA (reference sequence). The CDR3 loop reads CSARDPLAGRADTQYF.

The J gene is TRBJ2-1, the V gene TRBV7-3; TCRdb's D call, TRBD2, is unchecked because there is no DNA. This CDR3 contains 16 residues. CDR1 SGHTA and CDR2 FQGTGA come from the germline V gene. CDR3 in amino acids: CASSPAGLAGSHEQFF. The complete variable domain, with remaining parts taken from reference TRBV7-3 and TRBJ2-1, reads GAGVSQTPSNKVTEKGKYVELRCDPISGHTALYWYRQSLGQGPEFLIYFQGTGAADDSGLPNDRFFAVRPEGSVSTLKIQRTERGDSAVYLCASSPAGLAGSHEQFFGPGTRLTVL.

The chain has TRBV6-5 and TRBJ2-2; TCRdb selects TRBD1, and the lack of DNA leaves this call unchecked. Germline lookup yields CDR1 MNHEY and CDR2 SVGAGI. This CDR3 spans 17 amino acids. The chain's CDR3 is CASSYSTVPAPTGELFF.

The chain links TRBV4-3 to TRBJ1-4; no DNA is available, so the TRBD1 call from TCRdb remains unchecked. The CDR3 has 14 residues. Per germline, CDR1 LGHNA and CDR2 YSLEER. The CDR3: CASSQTGPGEKLFF.

This rearrangement joins TRBV19 to TRBJ2-3; no DNA is available, so the TRBD2 call from TCRdb remains unchecked. CDR3 length equals 17 residues. Germline loops: CDR1 LNHDA, CDR2 SQIVND (reference sequence). CDR3 loop: CASSWGVAGVLADTQYF.

The CDR3 sequence is CASSRFSYEQYF. The rearrangement joins TRBV7-2 to TRBJ2-7. Germline V gene data show CDR1 as SGHTA and CDR2 as FQGNSA. This CDR3 spans 12 amino acids.

The V call is TRBV28, the J call TRBJ2-7; TCRdb's D call of TRBD1 is untestable without DNA. CDR3 length: 15 amino acids. Germline V CDR1 and CDR2: MDHEN, SYDVKM. CDR3 sequence: CASSLWGALSYEQYF.

The V and J genes are TRBV29-1 and TRBJ2-3; checking the TCRdb D call of TRBD2 is not possible without DNA. Per germline, CDR1 SQVTM and CDR2 ANQGSEA. The CDR3 length is 18 residues. CDR3 protein: CSVVALAGVDASTDTQYF.

The chain carries TRBV7-9 and TRBJ2-5; TCRdb designates TRBD2, a call that cannot be tested without DNA. The germline gives CDR1 SEHNR, CDR2 FQNEAQ (reference sequence). The CDR3 length is 15 residues. The CDR3 protein is CASSSTSLGEETQYF.

V gene TRBV15 combines with J gene TRBJ2-3; TCRdb's assignment of TRBD1 cannot be checked, as there is no DNA. The CDR3 consists of 14 residues. Germline assignment: CDR1 LNHNV and CDR2 YYDKDF (reference sequence). The CDR3 sequence is CATSRRGSTDTQYF.

The chain has TRBV7-9 and TRBJ2-2; without DNA, the TCRdb call of TRBD1 cannot be checked. Per germline, CDR1 SEHNR and CDR2 FQNEAQ (reference sequence). This CDR3 has 15 amino acids. The CDR3 here is CASSPGQGMTGELFF.

V is TRBV4-3 and J is TRBJ1-1; TCRdb outputs TRBD1, but without DNA this stays unchecked. Germline V lookup: CDR1 LGHNA, CDR2 YSLEER. This CDR3 spans 15 amino acids. CDR3 region: CASSQGGDIGRAAFF.

This chain uses TRBV7-9 with TRBJ1-6. The germline gives CDR1 SEHNR, CDR2 FQNEAQ (reference sequence). There are 14 residues in the CDR3. The CDR3 here is CASSLGQDYSPLHF.

The J gene is TRBJ2-1, the V gene TRBV1; the D gene TCRdb calls, TRBD1, cannot be checked with no DNA. TRBV1 is annotated as a pseudogene. This CDR3 spans 12 amino acids. CDR3: CTSSGGHNEQFF.

The chain joins TRBV6-5 to TRBJ2-7; the TCRdb D gene call, TRBD1, has no DNA to confirm it. CDR3 length: 15 amino acids. Per the germline V gene, CDR1 is MNHEY and CDR2 is SVGAGI. The CDR3 protein is CASSSDRVNSYEQYF.

The rearrangement uses TRBV20-1 and TRBJ2-5; TCRdb names TRBD1, which stays unverified in the absence of DNA. CDR1 and CDR2 from the germline V gene are DFQATT and SNEGSKA (reference sequence). The length of the CDR3 is 14 residues. The CDR3 loop reads CSVDQGTRQETQYF.

The chain carries TRBV3-1 and TRBJ1-2; TCRdb gives TRBD1 as the D gene, but with no DNA this cannot be confirmed. Germline loops: CDR1 LGHDT, CDR2 YNNKEL (reference sequence). CDR3 length equals 15 residues. The CDR3 loop is CASSLTPSGRYGYTF.

The V call is TRBV12-3 or TRBV12-4, the J call TRBJ1-5. This CDR3 spans 14 amino acids. The CDR3 here is CASRSRRADQPQHF.

CDR3 protein: CASRESLSYNEQFF. The chain uses TRBV12-3 or TRBV12-4 and TRBJ2-1. The CDR3 has 14 amino acids.

V gene TRBV4-3 combines with J gene TRBJ2-7. The CDR3 runs 17 residues. In germline, CDR1 is LGHNA, CDR2 YSLEER. The CDR3 sequence is CASSQGSSDFYPYEQYF.